A single sample is the source of the 27 T cell receptor beta chains below, sequenced in a study of post-analysis software for immune sequencing data (dated by TCRdb to 2015 to 2017). Overall results and qualifications from the work: Four to six TRBV segments, including TRBV5-6, TRBV5-1 and TRBV20-1, were significantly more frequent in patients than controls.

The method behind the library was PCR. The sequencer was an Illumina HiSeq 2500. To reduce PCR and sequencing biases, unique molecular identifiers were built into the TCR beta cDNA libraries. In TCRdb, the public reads were trimmed at Q25 with fastp and aligned with MiXCR, with productive beta chains retained. Each record represents a unique CDR3 protein, reported with the most common genes and DNA among its rows. This sample is represented by approximately 570,000 distinct CDR3 sequences; around 47% of them were singletons. The ten largest clones capture 1.5% to 2% of the sample. Their specific antigens are unknown. Sequencing used blood. These receptors were collected from a girl aged 5-17 years with multiple sclerosis.

The chain joins TRBV7-6 to TRBJ2-7; D is perhaps TRBD2 (6 bases). V was cut by 5 bases and J by 6 bases, with 11 bases left in between. This CDR3 has 12 amino acids. The V gene's germline CDR1 is SGHVS and CDR2 FNYEAQ. CDR3 sequence reads: CASSARRGEQYF. CDR3 bases: TGTGCCAGCAGCGCGAGGCGGGGCGAGCAGTACTTC. The entire variable domain, with the rest obtained from reference TRBV7-6 and TRBJ2-7, is as follows: GAGVSQSPRYKVTKRGQDVALRCDPISGHVSLYWYRQALGQGPEFLTYFNYEAQQDKSGLPNDRFSAERPEGSISTLTIQRTEQRDSAMYRCASSARRGEQYFGPGTRLTVT.

The table lists this clonotype with a few counts. V usage is TRBV7-8 and J usage is TRBJ2-7; a possible D gene is TRBD1 (5 bases). Germline V gives CDR1 SGHVS, CDR2 FQNEAQ. The CDR3 extends over 15 amino acids. Trimming removed 5 bases at V and 5 bases at J, with 19 bases between. The CDR3 here is CASSAIGSTGHEQYF. As DNA, the CDR3 is TGTGCCAGCAGCGCCATCGGGTCCACAGGCCACGAGCAGTACTTC.

The chain employs TRBV6-6 and TRBJ2-7; D possibly corresponds to TRBD2 (6 bases). Germline assignment: CDR1 MNHNY and CDR2 SVGAGI (reference sequence). The length of the CDR3 is 12 residues. Deletions cut 6 bases from V and 4 bases from J, with 10 bases between. In DNA, the CDR3 is TGTGCCAGCAGCTACCGGGAGTACGAGCAGTACTTC. This encodes CASSYREYEQYF.

The rearrangement joins TRBV20-1 to TRBJ2-1, with 7 bases matching TRBD2. V lost 8 bases to trimming and J lost 6 bases; unmatched junction nucleotides: 13. The germline V gene has CDR1 DFQATT and CDR2 SNEGSKA (reference sequence). The CDR3 totals 14 residues. The CDR3 nucleotides read TGCAGTCCTTTGAGCGGCCGGGGGGTCAATGAGCAGTTCTTC. It yields the protein CSPLSGRGVNEQFF.

This clonotype was counted a few times. The rearrangement joins TRBV30 to TRBJ2-1, with D unclear. This CDR3 has 12 residues. Germline CDR1 and CDR2: GTSNPN and SVGIG (reference sequence). Trimming shortened V by 0 bases and J by 5 bases, and 5 bases separated the two germline ends. The CDR3 protein is CAWSVRNNEQFF. In nucleotides, the CDR3 is TGTGCCTGGAGTGTACGCAACAATGAGCAGTTCTTC.

The CDR3 DNA reads TGCGCCAGCAGCCCAACCACAGGGGCCAACGAGCAGTACTTC. It encodes CASSPTTGANEQYF. The V call is TRBV5-1, the J call TRBJ2-7; 7 bases align to TRBD1. The CDR3 totals 14 residues. Germline trimming cut 4 bases from V and 5 bases from J; bases unmatched to any gene: 9. CDR1 SGHRS and CDR2 YFSETQ come from the germline V gene.

The rearrangement uses TRBV5-5 and TRBJ1-1; possibly TRBD1 for D (6 bases). This CDR3 is built from 15 residues. From germline, CDR1 is SGHKS and CDR2 YYEKEE (reference sequence). With 1 base removed from V and 4 bases from J, the gap between germline ends came to 14 bases. CDR3 bases: TGTGCCAGCAGCTTGTATCGGGGAGGGGGCACTGAAGCTTTCTTT. This sequence encodes CASSLYRGGGTEAFF. The full variable domain, completed using reference TRBV5-5 and TRBJ1-1, is DAGVTQSPTHLIKTRGQQVTLRCSPISGHKSVSWYQQVLGQGPQFIFQYYEKEERGRGNFPDRFSARQFPNYSSELNVNALLLGDSALYLCASSLYRGGGTEAFFGQGTRLTVV.

This clonotype was observed a few times. The V gene is TRBV7-2, the J gene TRBJ1-5; D possibly corresponds to TRBD1 (5 bases). Per germline, CDR1 SGHTA and CDR2 FQGNSA. Trimming cost V 2 bases and J 0 bases, with 11 bases left between them. The length of the CDR3 is 16 residues. CDR3 DNA: TGTGCCAGCAGCTTACAGGGCCCCTATAGCAATCAGCCCCAGCATTTT. This encodes CASSLQGPYSNQPQHF.

This clonotype was detected a few times. The V call is TRBV7-9, the J call TRBJ2-5; 7 bases are a match to TRBD1. CDR3 size: 13 residues. V lost 4 bases to trimming and J lost 4 bases; unmatched junction nucleotides: 3. Per the germline V gene, CDR1 is SEHNR and CDR2 is FQNEAQ (reference sequence). CDR3 nucleotides: TGTGCCAGCAGCTCGGACAGGACAGAGACCCAGTACTTC. This gives the protein CASSSDRTETQYF. The full variable domain, rest sourced from reference TRBV7-9 and TRBJ2-5, is DTGVSQNPRHKITKRGQNVTFRCDPISEHNRLYWYRQTLGQGPEFLTYFQNEAQLEKSRLLSDRFSAERPKGSFSTLEIQRTEQGDSAMYLCASSSDRTETQYFGPGTRLLVL.

This sequence joins TRBV29-1 and TRBJ1-3; D not certain. Trimming removed 1 base from V and 7 bases from J, with 5 bases in between. There are 11 residues in the CDR3. Germline V gene lookup returns CDR1 SQVTM and CDR2 ANQGSEA. As DNA, the CDR3 is TGCAGCGTTGAAGGGAGTAACACCATATATTTT. This translates into CSVEGSNTIYF.

J is TRBJ2-2 and V is TRBV7-8, with D maybe TRBD2 (6 bases). The CDR3 has 17 amino acids. Germline values: CDR1 SGHVS, CDR2 FQNEAQ. V lost 5 bases to trimming and J lost 1 base, with 17 bases between them. CDR3 coding DNA: TGTGCCAGCAGCACCATTGGAGGGCCGGTGAACACCGGGGAGCTGTTTTTT. This translates into CASSTIGGPVNTGELFF.

The chain couples TRBV5-1 to TRBJ1-2; D uncertain. CDR1 and CDR2 from the germline V gene are SGHRS and YFSETQ. The germline V and J ends were trimmed by 4 bases and 4 bases, with 11 bases remaining between them. The CDR3 is 13 amino acids. DNA of the CDR3: TGCGCCAGCAGCACCCGGGCCCGCTATGGCTACACCTTC. Translated: CASSTRARYGYTF.

The chain combines TRBV5-1 with TRBJ2-2, with a possible D match to TRBD1 (6 bases). The length of the CDR3 is 15 residues. From germline, CDR1 is SGHRS and CDR2 YFSETQ. The V gene lost 0 bases and the J gene lost 4 bases, with 10 bases spanning the gap. The chain's CDR3 is CASSLVGAGTGELFF. The CDR3 region has the DNA TGCGCCAGCAGCTTGGTGGGGGCCGGCACCGGGGAGCTGTTTTTT. The full variable domain, rest sourced from reference TRBV5-1 and TRBJ2-2, is KAGVTQTPRYLIKTRGQQVTLSCSPISGHRSVSWYQQTPGQGLQFLFEYFSETQRNKGNFPGRFSGRQFSNSRSEMNVSTLELGDSALYLCASSLVGAGTGELFFGEGSRLTVL.

This clonotype was picked up a small number of times. The rearrangement links TRBV9 to TRBJ2-5; no clear D. The CDR3 is 13 residues long. Trimming removed 1 base at V and 0 bases at J, with 4 bases between. The germline V gene has CDR1 SGDLS and CDR2 YYNGEE. The CDR3: CASSVRDQETQYF. The DNA for the CDR3 is TGTGCCAGCAGCGTAAGGGACCAAGAGACCCAGTACTTC.

The rearrangement joins TRBV25-1 to TRBJ2-5; D possibly corresponds to TRBD2 (6 bases). The V and J ends lost 5 bases and 0 bases respectively, with 19 bases between them. The CDR3 is 17 amino acids. Germline V gene lookup returns CDR1 MGHDK and CDR2 SYGVNS. The CDR3 region has the DNA TGTGCCAGCAGTCCACGAGATCAGGCGGGGTACCAAGAGACCCAGTACTTC. Translated, it gives CASSPRDQAGYQETQYF.

CDR3 bases: TGTGCCAGCAGTTACCCAACAGGGGGCGCGACTGAAGCTTTCTTT. Encoded protein: CASSYPTGGATEAFF. The V call is TRBV6-6, the J call TRBJ1-1, with 9 bases lining up with TRBD1. Trimming at V came to 2 bases and at J to 5 bases, leaving 6 bases not matched to a gene. Germline V gives CDR1 MNHNY, CDR2 SVGAGI (reference sequence). The CDR3 is 15 residues long.

In this sample, this clonotype turned up once. The J gene is TRBJ1-5, the V gene TRBV30; D may be TRBD1 (5 bases). This CDR3 is 13 amino acids long. Germline loops: CDR1 GTSNPN, CDR2 SVGIG (reference sequence). Trimming stripped 1 base from V and 6 bases from J, with 10 bases between. Written as DNA, the CDR3 is TGTGCCTGGAGTGGGCAGGGAAGTCAGCCCCAGCATTTT. Translated: CAWSGQGSQPQHF.

The V gene is TRBV7-2, the J gene TRBJ2-5; TRBD1 is a possible D gene (6 bases). Germline V gene lookup returns CDR1 SGHTA and CDR2 FQGNSA. The CDR3 consists of 14 residues. Trimming left V 7 bases short and J 2 bases short, with 14 bases between. The DNA for the CDR3 is TGTGCCAGCACCCCTTCACAGGGACAAGAGACCCAGTACTTC. Amino acids: CASTPSQGQETQYF.

The sample holds a few counts of this clonotype. V is TRBV7-8 and J is TRBJ2-5; D is possibly TRBD1 or TRBD2 (6 bases each). The J call may be faulty, since TRBJ2-7 better matches the DNA end. Germline V CDR1 and CDR2: SGHVS, FQNEAQ. The CDR3 contains 14 residues. The CDR3 is CASSPQGLPDEQYF. The CDR3 DNA sequence: TGTGCCAGCAGCCCACAGGGACTCCCGGACGAGCAGTACTTC.

The chain combines TRBV19 with TRBJ2-7; 8 bases agree with TRBD1. This CDR3 contains 14 residues. The V and J ends lost 8 bases and 3 bases, in that order; junction bases with no gene match: 9. In germline, CDR1 is LNHDA, CDR2 SQIVND (reference sequence). This CDR3 reads CASQTSGTGYEQYF. As DNA, the CDR3 is TGTGCCAGTCAAACGTCTGGGACAGGCTACGAGCAGTACTTC.

The gene calls are TRBV7-8 and TRBJ2-4; weak D call: TRBD1 (5 bases). CDR3 length: 18 amino acids. Germline loops: CDR1 SGHVS, CDR2 FQNEAQ. Trimming removed 5 bases at V and 2 bases at J, with 22 bases between. The CDR3 protein is CASSLAPNQGRSKNIQYF. The CDR3 DNA reads as TGTGCCAGCAGCCTTGCCCCTAATCAGGGTCGGTCCAAAAACATTCAGTACTTC. The variable domain in full, with the rest retrieved from reference TRBV7-8 and TRBJ2-4, is GAGVSQSPRYKVAKRGQDVALRCDPISGHVSLFWYQQALGQGPEFLTYFQNEAQLDKSGLPSDRFFAERPEGSVSTLKIQRTQQEDSAVYLCASSLAPNQGRSKNIQYFGAGTRLSVL.

The V and J genes are TRBV7-2 and TRBJ1-2; D is uncertain. V lost 7 bases and J 4 bases, leaving 7 bases between the germline ends. This CDR3 region has 11 residues. From germline, CDR1 is SGHTA and CDR2 FQGNSA. The CDR3 nucleotides are TGTGCCAGCACCAATGGCTATGGCTACACCTTC. Amino acid sequence: CASTNGYGYTF.

This clonotype was counted a few times. This chain's CDR3 is CASRTTGDLDNYGYTF. For the CDR3, the DNA is TGTGCCAGCAGGACGACGGGAGATCTAGATAACTATGGCTACACCTTC. The chain recombines TRBV7-9 with TRBJ1-2; D remains ambiguous. Trimming shortened V by 6 bases and J by 1 base, and 18 bases separated the two germline ends. The CDR3 has 16 residues. Germline lookup yields CDR1 SEHNR and CDR2 FQNEAQ (reference sequence).

This clonotype was observed a few times. This rearrangement joins TRBV5-1 to TRBJ2-7, with D unresolved. Trimming took 2 bases from V and 5 from J, leaving 11 bases between them. Germline lookup yields CDR1 SGHRS and CDR2 YFSETQ. The CDR3 runs to 13 residues. The CDR3 loop reads CASSFEGANEQYF. DNA for the CDR3: TGCGCCAGCAGCTTCGAAGGAGCTAACGAGCAGTACTTC.

The rearrangement joins TRBV12-3 or TRBV12-4 to TRBJ2-7; tentatively, D is TRBD2 (6 bases). The CDR3 spans 16 residues. Trimming pared 5 bases from V and 7 bases from J, leaving 24 bases between. The CDR3 DNA is TGTGCCAGCAGTCCCACGGGGACTCACTACGGCAATGAGCAGTACTTC. It yields the protein CASSPTGTHYGNEQYF.

This chain uses TRBV20-1 with TRBJ2-1; D could derive from TRBD1 or TRBD2 (6 bases each). The CDR3 runs 16 residues. Germline assignment: CDR1 DFQATT and CDR2 SNEGSKA (reference sequence). The V gene lost 7 bases and the J gene lost 0 bases, with 19 bases spanning the gap. The CDR3 DNA sequence: TGCAGTGGAGGGGAGAGGGGGGAGAGCTCCTACAATGAGCAGTTCTTC. It specifies CSGGERGESSYNEQFF.

The DNA for the CDR3 is TGCGCCAGCAGCTCAGGACAGGGGAAGGGCTACACCTTC. It codes for CASSSGQGKGYTF. The chain has TRBV5-1 and TRBJ1-2; TRBD1 matches 9 bases. With V trimmed by 3 bases and J by 8 bases, 5 bases remained unmatched. The CDR3 length is 13 residues. Germline V lookup: CDR1 SGHRS, CDR2 YFSETQ.